This TCR beta chain emerged from a study of shared clonotypes between healthy human individuals. The study's findings and limits: Owing to a small donor count, the genetic and exposure-history diversity represented was limited.

CDR3 length: 14 residues. Trimming cost V 7 bases and J 3 bases; bases outside gene matches: 7. Germline V gene sequence: CDR1 SGHNT, CDR2 YYREEE (reference sequence). Of note for this clone: Antigen unknown.

Original handling: From ImmunoSEQ came sequences covering only the junction and carrying no quality scores, so filtering differed. Some clones are missing from TCRdb's copy, which holds only in-frame ones; the method was immunoSEQ multiplex PCR. The DNA was the basis for D and trimming; V, J and clone size are from that table. The sample contains some 2 million clones, 90% to 95% of which appear only once. The chain links TRBV5-4 to TRBJ2-3, with TRBD2 identical over 8 bases. This TCR was recovered from a man aged 18 to 29 in good health. The sequenced sample consisted of naive CD4+ T cells sorted from blood. As to subset: CD45RA+ positively selected. CDR3 sequence (DNA): TGTGCCAGCGGGGCGGGGGGTGAAACAGATACGCAGTATTTT. Protein: CASGAGGETDTQYF.